Below, 17 T cell receptor beta chains from the same sample are listed, as sequenced in a study of cytomegalovirus exposure and HLA in healthy donors. Here immunoSEQ multiplex PCR was the method, and the copy in TCRdb shows in-frame clones only, minus some. Among about 73,000 clones, approximately 95% were seen once, and the ten largest hold 3% to 3.5%. The sample consisted of PBMCs. These receptors originate from a man between 18 and 29 years old in good health and CMV-seronegative.

The chain couples TRBV5-4 to TRBJ2-3, with 7 bases lining up with TRBD2. CDR3 length: 15 amino acids. Looked up from germline, CDR1 is SGHNT and CDR2 is YYREEE (reference sequence). The V and J ends lost 3 bases and 0 bases, in that order; junction bases with no gene match: 4. CDR3 nucleotide sequence: TGTGCCAGCAGCTCCGGGGGGACTAGCACAGATACGCAGTATTTT. Protein product: CASSSGGTSTDTQYF. Together with reference TRBV5-4 and TRBJ2-3, the CDR3 gives the full variable domain: ETGVTQSPTHLIKTRGQQVTLRCSSQSGHNTVSWYQQALGQGPQFIFQYYREEENGRGNFPPRFSGLQFPNYSSELNVNALELDDSALYLCASSSGGTSTDTQYFGPGTRLTVL.

V usage is TRBV19 and J usage is TRBJ2-2; 7 bases map to TRBD2. The CDR3 has 14 amino acids. The junction had 5 bases not matched to a gene; V was cut back by 6 bases and J by 4 bases. Germline CDR1 LNHDA, CDR2 SQIVND (reference sequence). CDR3 nucleotides: TGTGCCAGTAGGGCCCGCGGGGGCACCGGGGAGCTGTTTTTT. As protein: CASRARGGTGELFF.

The rearrangement uses TRBV5-1 and TRBJ2-3, with TRBD2 matching over 12 bases. V shed 0 bases, J shed 0 bases, and the junction held 5 bases outside the gene matches. The CDR3 runs to 18 residues. Germline CDR1 reads SGHRS; CDR2 reads YFSETQ. The CDR3 nucleotides read TGCGCCAGCAGCTTGGGCCTTGGACTAGCGGGGAGCACAGATACGCAGTATTTT. As protein: CASSLGLGLAGSTDTQYF.

Note on this clone: The junction shows a germline mismatch at one end, possibly a read error. The chain joins TRBV27 to TRBJ1-3; 8 nucleotides line up with TRBD1. The CDR3 contains 16 residues. Germline CDR1 reads MNHEY; CDR2 reads SMNVEV (reference sequence). CDR3 sequence reads: CASSLSGTGIGNTIYF. CDR3 in DNA: TGTGCCAGCAGTCTATCCGGGACAGGAATAGGAAACACCATATATTTT.

V is TRBV19 and J is TRBJ2-3, with 7 nucleotides matching TRBD2. Unmatched junction bases numbered 4, after V lost 2 bases and J lost 8 bases. The length of the CDR3 is 13 residues. The germline V gene encodes CDR1 LNHDA and CDR2 SQIVND (reference sequence). CDR3 DNA: TGTGCCAGTAGTATATCGACTAGCACTACGCAGTATTTT. Translation: CASSISTSTTQYF.

The chain uses TRBV7-6 and TRBJ2-7; 9 bases line up with TRBD1. V was pared by 0 bases and J by 4 bases, with 7 bases of the junction left unmatched. This CDR3 comprises 16 residues. Germline V gives CDR1 SGHVS, CDR2 FNYEAQ. The CDR3 bases are TGTGCCAGCAGCTTAGCGGATACGACAGGGGGATACGAGCAGTACTTC. It is translated as CASSLADTTGGYEQYF.

The table lists this clone with a count of one. The V and J genes are TRBV10-3 and TRBJ2-3; 11 bases map to TRBD2. The CDR3 runs to 15 residues. Trimming removed 8 bases from V and 10 bases from J; junction bases left unmatched: 14. Looked up from germline, CDR1 is ENHRY and CDR2 is SYGVKD. The CDR3 loop is CAIASPTSGVEAQYF. In DNA, the CDR3 is TGTGCCATCGCTAGCCCGACTAGCGGGGTTGAGGCGCAGTATTTT.

The chain employs TRBV5-1 and TRBJ1-1; D possibly corresponds to TRBD1 (6 bases). Looked up from germline, CDR1 is SGHRS and CDR2 is YFSETQ. V was trimmed by 1 base and J by 5 bases, leaving 12 bases between them. CDR3 length equals 14 residues. The chain's CDR3 is CASSLRRQGTEAFF. The DNA for the CDR3 is TGCGCCAGCAGCTTGCGCCGCCAGGGGACTGAAGCTTTCTTT. Full variable domain (missing parts from reference TRBV5-1 and TRBJ1-1): KAGVTQTPRYLIKTRGQQVTLSCSPISGHRSVSWYQQTPGQGLQFLFEYFSETQRNKGNFPGRFSGRQFSNSRSEMNVSTLELGDSALYLCASSLRRQGTEAFFGQGTRLTVV.

The V and J genes are TRBV29-1 and TRBJ1-5; TRBD1 agrees at 8 bases. CDR1 SQVTM and CDR2 ANQGSEA come from the germline V gene. V lost 7 bases to trimming and J lost 6 bases; unmatched junction nucleotides: 8. CDR3 length: 13 residues. The CDR3 protein is CSATGTGGQPQHF. In DNA, the CDR3 is TGCAGCGCCACCGGGACAGGTGGTCAGCCCCAGCATTTT.

V is TRBV28 and J is TRBJ1-2, with TRBD1 identical over 7 bases. Trimming at V came to 8 bases and at J to 7 bases, leaving 7 bases not matched to a gene. The CDR3 spans 12 residues. The germline gives CDR1 MDHEN, CDR2 SYDVKM. CDR3: CASGPYRGGYTF. Here the CDR3 DNA reads TGTGCCAGCGGCCCTTACAGGGGTGGCTACACCTTC.

The chain joins TRBV11-2 to TRBJ2-5; D gene unclear. Germline-derived CDR1 and CDR2 are SGHAT and FQNNGV. The V gene lost 1 base and the J gene lost 5 bases, with 11 bases spanning the gap. CDR3 length: 14 amino acids. CDR3 in amino acids: CASSLAFQRETQYF. Written as DNA, the CDR3 is TGTGCCAGCAGCTTAGCCTTCCAGAGGGAGACCCAGTACTTC.

The chain uses TRBV30 and TRBJ1-1; no clear D gene. With 5 bases removed from V and 5 bases from J, the gap between germline ends came to 18 bases. Germline CDR1 reads GTSNPN; CDR2 reads SVGIG (reference sequence). This CDR3 region has 14 residues. The CDR3 region has the DNA TGTGCCTGGTCGGCCTTTAGAGCGGGTACTGAAGCTTTCTTT. Translation gives CAWSAFRAGTEAFF.

The chain carries TRBV6-4 and TRBJ1-1; 9 nucleotides align to TRBD1. From germline, CDR1 is MRHNA and CDR2 SNTAGT. The CDR3 spans 13 residues. Germline trimming cut 6 bases from V and 5 bases from J; bases unmatched to any gene: 4. The CDR3 is CASSRDRATEAFF. The DNA of the CDR3 is TGTGCCAGCAGCCGGGACAGGGCGACTGAAGCTTTCTTT.

The chain couples TRBV29-1 to TRBJ2-7; TRBD1 aligns across 7 bases. This CDR3 has 13 amino acids. The germline gives CDR1 SQVTM, CDR2 ANQGSEA. J was trimmed by 2 bases and V by 6 bases; bases with no gene match: 7. The CDR3 loop reads CSVLQGITYEQYF. Written as DNA, the CDR3 is TGCAGCGTCCTACAGGGGATTACCTACGAGCAGTACTTC.

This chain joins TRBV4-3 and TRBJ1-1; D unclear. Trimming removed 4 bases from V and 3 bases from J, with 9 bases in between. Per the germline V gene, CDR1 is LGHNA and CDR2 is YSLEER. The CDR3 spans 13 residues. CDR3 sequence: CASSRTVHTEAFF. The CDR3 DNA follows: TGCGCCAGCAGCCGTACAGTACACACTGAAGCTTTCTTT.

This clone occurred once. The chain joins TRBV6-5 to TRBJ2-3, with a tentative D call TRBD1 (6 bases). In germline, CDR1 is MNHEY, CDR2 SVGAGI. This CDR3 comprises 13 residues. V was clipped by 6 bases and J by 5 bases, with 12 bases between them. The CDR3 DNA follows: TGTGCCAGCAGCCCAGGGGACGGAGATACGCAGTATTTT. Its protein product is CASSPGDGDTQYF.

The chain carries TRBV18 and TRBJ2-5, with 7 bases matching TRBD1. After removal of 4 bases from V and 0 bases from J, the junction contained 2 bases not matched to a gene. The CDR3 is 14 residues long. Germline values: CDR1 KGHSH, CDR2 LQKENI. Here the CDR3 DNA reads TGTGCCAGCTCACTCGGGACAGACCAAGAGACCCAGTACTTC. Amino acids: CASSLGTDQETQYF.